Following are 25 T cell receptor beta chains from one sample sequenced in a study of blood T cell repertoires in COVID-19. Sequenced by immunoSEQ multiplex PCR; TCRdb stores in-frame clones only, minus some. Of roughly 90,000 clones in the sample, over 80% were seen once. Sequencing was performed on peripheral blood. These receptors were taken from a woman between 65 and 79 years old with acute or convalescent COVID-19.

The chain uses TRBV3-1 (or the pseudogene TRBV3-2) and TRBJ1-2, with 8 bases aligning to TRBD1. CDR3 size: 14 residues. Germline CDR1 and CDR2: LGHDT and YNNKEL (reference sequence). The J segment lost 7 bases and the V segment lost 3 bases, leaving 7 bases of the junction unmatched. The CDR3 DNA is TGTGCCAGCAGCCATTCAGGGGGCGCTTCTGGCTACACCTTC. Its protein is CASSHSGGASGYTF.

The V and J genes are TRBV7-9 and TRBJ1-1; D is unresolved. Germline CDR1 reads SEHNR; CDR2 reads FQNEAQ (reference sequence). V was shortened by 1 base and J by 2 bases, with 11 bases between the two germline ends. The length of the CDR3 is 15 residues. CDR3 sequence: CASSLVSGFNTEAFF. DNA for the CDR3: TGTGCCAGCAGCTTAGTTTCGGGGTTCAACACTGAAGCTTTCTTT.

This clone came up once. In DNA form, the CDR3 reads TGCGCCAGCAGCTCCGTAGCGGGGGGGCCGGGCAATGAGCAGTTCTTC. The encoded protein is CASSSVAGGPGNEQFF. The chain uses TRBV5-1 and TRBJ2-1, with 11 bases identical to TRBD2. The CDR3 has 16 residues. CDR1 is SGHRS, CDR2 YFSETQ, per germline. The V gene end was trimmed by 3 bases and the J gene end by 6 bases; junction bases not matched to a gene: 8.

This sequence joins TRBV18 and TRBJ1-2, with D hard to call. The V end was cut by 2 bases, the J end by 4 bases, with 11 bases between. The CDR3 contains 14 residues. The germline V gene has CDR1 KGHSH and CDR2 LQKENI. The CDR3 DNA reads as TGTGCCAGCTCACCATTACGGGATTTCTATGGCTACACCTTC. The encoded protein is CASSPLRDFYGYTF.

The chain employs TRBV18 and TRBJ1-1; D is undetermined. CDR3 length: 14 residues. The germline V gene encodes CDR1 KGHSH and CDR2 LQKENI. Trimming shortened V by 1 base and J by 3 bases, and 9 bases separated the two germline ends. CDR3 amino acids: CASSPRGPDTEAFF. The CDR3 nucleotides read TGTGCCAGCTCACCACGAGGGCCGGACACTGAAGCTTTCTTT.

V is TRBV5-1 and J is TRBJ2-5; D is undetermined. Trimming removed 2 bases from V and 2 bases from J, with 10 bases in between. CDR1 is SGHRS and CDR2 is YFSETQ in the germline V gene. This CDR3 is built from 14 residues. DNA for the CDR3: TGCGCCAGCAGCTTAACAGCTAATCAAGAGACCCAGTACTTC. It is translated as CASSLTANQETQYF.

The chain employs TRBV11-3 and TRBJ1-1; TRBD1 aligns across 8 bases. With 5 bases clipped from V and 4 bases from J, the junction kept 9 bases outside the gene matches. Germline V lookup: CDR1 SGHNT, CDR2 YENEEA. The CDR3 has 15 amino acids. This CDR3 is CASSKGGQVSTEAFF. CDR3 nucleotide sequence: TGTGCCAGCAGCAAGGGGGGACAGGTATCCACTGAAGCTTTCTTT.

This chain's CDR3 is CASTEQTGPTEAFF. The CDR3 region has the DNA TGTGCCAGTACTGAGCAGACAGGGCCCACTGAAGCTTTCTTT. The J gene is TRBJ1-1, the V gene TRBV7-8, with 7 bases fitting TRBD1. The germline CDR1 and CDR2 sequences are SGHVS and FQNEAQ. With 9 bases clipped from V and 4 bases from J, the junction kept 11 bases outside the gene matches. This CDR3 has 14 residues.

This rearrangement joins TRBV7-9 to TRBJ2-7; 8 bases map to TRBD2. The CDR3 length is 18 residues. Germline CDR1 and CDR2: SEHNR and FQNEAQ (reference sequence). Trimming cost V 1 base and J 2 bases; bases outside gene matches: 13. The CDR3 DNA reads TGTGCCAGCAGCTTAGTGGACGGGCTGGGTAGCGGGGCCTACGAGCAGTACTTC. It codes for CASSLVDGLGSGAYEQYF. Supplemented by reference TRBV7-9 and TRBJ2-7, the full variable domain reads DTGVSQNPRHKITKRGQNVTFRCDPISEHNRLYWYRQTLGQGPEFLTYFQNEAQLEKSRLLSDRFSAERPKGSFSTLEIQRTEQGDSAMYLCASSLVDGLGSGAYEQYFGPGTRLTVT.

The rearrangement uses TRBV5-6 and TRBJ1-1; D is unclear. The germline V gene has CDR1 SGHDT and CDR2 YYEEEE. The CDR3 consists of 17 residues. V gave up 5 bases and J gave up 4 bases, with 24 bases separating them. CDR3 nucleotide sequence: TGTGCCAGCAGTTATTCCCCTGGATGGGCGCGGGGCACTGAAGCTTTCTTT. Its protein is CASSYSPGWARGTEAFF.

This clone was seen a few times. The chain recombines TRBV7-2 with TRBJ1-2, with D possibly matching TRBD1 (5 bases). The CDR3 covers 15 residues. V was pared by 2 bases and J by 5 bases, with 15 bases between. The germline V gene encodes CDR1 SGHTA and CDR2 FQGNSA. CDR3: CASSLKFTGEYGYTF. CDR3 sequence (DNA): TGTGCCAGCAGCTTAAAGTTCACGGGGGAATATGGCTACACCTTC.

This rearrangement joins TRBV5-4 to TRBJ1-1; the D is unclear. Germline CDR1 and CDR2: SGHNT and YYREEE (reference sequence). V lost 2 bases and J lost 4, with 12 bases in between. The CDR3 runs to 14 residues. For the CDR3, the DNA is TGTGCCAGCAGCTTAGAGGGCTATGGCACTGAAGCTTTCTTT. Its protein is CASSLEGYGTEAFF.

The gene calls are TRBV18 and TRBJ1-5; possible D gene TRBD1, 6 bases. Germline assignment: CDR1 KGHSH and CDR2 LQKENI. V lost 3 bases and J 6 bases, leaving 12 bases between the germline ends. The CDR3 length is 14 residues. The CDR3 DNA follows: TGTGCCAGCTCACCCGAGACAGGAGGTCAGCCCCAGCATTTT. Protein sequence: CASSPETGGQPQHF.

This chain uses TRBV4-2 with TRBJ1-1, with D possibly matching TRBD1 (5 bases). CDR3 size: 13 residues. Between the trimmed V and J ends, which lost 3 bases and 3 bases, there was a span of 8 bases. CDR1 is LGHNA, CDR2 YNFKEQ, per germline. The CDR3 sequence: CASSHPRDTEAFF. CDR3 DNA: TGTGCCAGCAGCCATCCCAGGGACACTGAAGCTTTCTTT.

This sequence joins TRBV5-1 and TRBJ2-3; possibly TRBD1 for D (6 bases). Trimming left V 5 bases short and J 0 bases short, with 10 bases between. This CDR3 is built from 14 residues. The germline V gene has CDR1 SGHRS and CDR2 YFSETQ. As DNA, the CDR3 is TGCGCCAGCAGGCAGGGGTCTAGCACAGATACGCAGTATTTT. This sequence encodes CASRQGSSTDTQYF. Filled out from reference TRBV5-1 and TRBJ2-3, the complete variable domain reads KAGVTQTPRYLIKTRGQQVTLSCSPISGHRSVSWYQQTPGQGLQFLFEYFSETQRNKGNFPGRFSGRQFSNSRSEMNVSTLELGDSALYLCASRQGSSTDTQYFGPGTRLTVL.

This clone is a singleton in its sample. The chain recombines TRBV3-1 (or the pseudogene TRBV3-2) with TRBJ1-6, with 7 bases identical to TRBD1. V was clipped by 5 bases and J by 5 bases; unmatched bases: 9. Germline V gives CDR1 LGHDT, CDR2 YNNKEL (reference sequence). The CDR3 sequence is 16 residues long. CDR3 protein: CASSFPTGRDNSPLHF. For the CDR3, the DNA is TGTGCCAGCAGCTTCCCGACAGGGAGAGATAATTCACCCCTCCACTTT.

This clone was detected only a few times. The chain employs TRBV5-1 and TRBJ2-6, with D uncertain. The V end lost 0 bases, the J end lost 2 bases, and 6 bases lay between the germline ends. The V gene's germline CDR1 is SGHRS and CDR2 YFSETQ. CDR3 length: 15 residues. CDR3 sequence (DNA): TGCGCCAGCAGCTTGGCAGAAGCTGGGGCCAACGTCCTGACTTTC. It encodes CASSLAEAGANVLTF.

The V call is TRBV9, the J call TRBJ2-3; 10 bases match TRBD2. From germline, CDR1 is SGDLS and CDR2 YYNGEE. The CDR3 contains 20 residues. With V trimmed by 3 bases and J by 0 bases, 16 bases remained unmatched. Written as DNA, the CDR3 is TGTGCCAGCAGCGCCACCGGACTAGCGGCGGCTCCTTCTAGCACAGATACGCAGTATTTT. It is translated as CASSATGLAAAPSSTDTQYF.

This clone was observed a few times. The chain uses TRBV7-9 and TRBJ2-1, with TRBD1 matching over 7 bases. This CDR3 spans 15 amino acids. Germline CDR1 is SEHNR and CDR2 is FQNEAQ (reference sequence). With 5 bases clipped from V and 0 bases from J, the junction kept 4 bases outside the gene matches. This chain's CDR3 is CASSPGGASYNEQFF. For the CDR3, the DNA is TGTGCCAGCAGCCCAGGGGGAGCCTCCTACAATGAGCAGTTCTTC.

This sequence joins TRBV6-5 and TRBJ2-5; 8 bases are shared with TRBD2. The CDR3 totals 13 residues. The germline V gene encodes CDR1 MNHEY and CDR2 SVGAGI. The trim removed 6 bases at V and 1 base at J, leaving 1 base unmatched. The DNA for the CDR3 is TGTGCCAGCAGAGGACTAGCCCAAGAGACCCAGTACTTC. Its protein is CASRGLAQETQYF.

The rearrangement uses TRBV5-5 and TRBJ2-3; 11 bases are shared with TRBD1. The V gene end was trimmed by 2 bases and the J gene end by 4 bases; junction bases not matched to a gene: 6. The CDR3 sequence is 16 residues long. Per germline, CDR1 SGHKS and CDR2 YYEKEE (reference sequence). The CDR3 region is CASSFLGQGVADTQYF. The CDR3 DNA reads as TGTGCCAGCAGCTTTCTGGGACAGGGGGTCGCAGATACGCAGTATTTT.

Written as DNA, the CDR3 is TGTGCCTGGAGTGGCCGGGACAGGGGCATAGGCAATCAGCCCCAGCATTTT. This gives the protein CAWSGRDRGIGNQPQHF. V usage is TRBV30 and J usage is TRBJ1-5; 10 nucleotides match TRBD1. The length of the CDR3 is 17 residues. Losses at the gene ends were 1 base for V and 2 bases for J; bases not matched to a gene: 8. CDR1 and CDR2 (germline): GTSNPN, SVGIG (reference sequence). Complete variable domain (other parts from reference TRBV30 and TRBJ1-5): SQTIHQWPATLVQPVGSPLSLECTVEGTSNPNLYWYRQAAGRGLQLLFYSVGIGQISSEVPQNLSASRPQDRQFILSSKKLLLSDSGFYLCAWSGRDRGIGNQPQHFGDGTRLSIL.

This clone was counted a few times. V usage is TRBV4-1 and J usage is TRBJ1-6, with a weak D call TRBD1 (5 bases). This CDR3 has 16 residues. The germline V gene has CDR1 MGHRA and CDR2 YSYEKL. Trimming removed 5 bases at V and 9 bases at J, with 20 bases between. The CDR3 DNA sequence: TGCGCCAGCAGCGGTTATGGGGGGGGGTACGGTTCACCCCTCCACTTT. Its protein is CASSGYGGGYGSPLHF.

The chain carries TRBV19 and TRBJ1-6; D is unresolved. Deletions cut 3 bases from V and 7 bases from J, with 10 bases between. This CDR3 is 14 amino acids long. The germline gives CDR1 LNHDA, CDR2 SQIVND (reference sequence). DNA for the CDR3: TGTGCCAGTAGTATTATTCCGGAGAATTCACCCCTCCACTTT. Translation: CASSIIPENSPLHF. Full variable domain (outside the CDR3, taken from reference TRBV19 and TRBJ1-6): DGGITQSPKYLFRKEGQNVTLSCEQNLNHDAMYWYRQDPGQGLRLIYYSQIVNDFQKGDIAEGYSVSREKKESFPLTVTSAQKNPTAFYLCASSIIPENSPLHFGNGTRLTVT.

V and J are TRBV5-4 and TRBJ1-2; 7 bases fit TRBD1. The germline gives CDR1 SGHNT, CDR2 YYREEE (reference sequence). The CDR3 contains 15 residues. The V gene end was trimmed by 4 bases and the J gene end by 0 bases; junction bases not matched to a gene: 6. CDR3 sequence reads: CASSPGTEANYGYTF. CDR3 DNA: TGTGCCAGCAGCCCCGGGACAGAAGCTAACTATGGCTACACCTTC.